This T cell receptor (beta chain) was sequenced during a study of shared clonotypes between healthy human individuals. Trimming took off 2 bases at V and 4 bases at J, with 11 bases between the two ends. The CDR3 totals 15 residues. Per germline, CDR1 SNHLY and CDR2 FYNNEI. The protocol was immunoSEQ multiplex PCR, while the TCRdb copy is restricted to in-frame clones and leaves out a portion. Of hundreds of thousands of clones in the sample, around 97% were seen once. The sample comprised naive CD4+ T cells sorted from blood. The subset denotes: CD45RA+ positively selected. The clonotype originates from a woman younger than 45 in good health. This chain joins TRBV2 and TRBJ2-2, with D possibly TRBD1 on 5 matching bases. Here the CDR3 reads CASSEIKGPTGELFF. DNA of the CDR3: TGTGCCAGCAGTGAAATCAAGGGGCCCACCGGGGAGCTGTTTTTT.